These 14 T cell receptor beta chains originate from one sample sequenced in a study of blood T cell repertoires in COVID-19. Sequenced by immunoSEQ multiplex PCR; TCRdb stores in-frame clones only, minus some. The data show more than 85,000 clones, with approximately 90% seen just once and approximately 5.6% held by the top ten. Sequencing used peripheral blood. Receptors were obtained from a woman in her forties or fifties with COVID-19, enrolled during active disease.

The V gene is TRBV6-5, the J gene TRBJ1-1, with D perhaps TRBD1 (6 bases). Germline assignment: CDR1 MNHEY and CDR2 SVGAGI. The CDR3 loop spans 15 amino acids. Trimming cost V 0 bases and J 10 bases, with 18 bases left between them. CDR3 DNA sequence: TGTGCCAGCAGTTACTCGCAGTTTTCGGGGACAAGAGCTTTCTTT. This gives the protein CASSYSQFSGTRAFF.

This chain joins TRBV27 and TRBJ1-5; 7 bases line up with TRBD1. The CDR3 totals 15 residues. Germline V gene lookup returns CDR1 MNHEY and CDR2 SMNVEV (reference sequence). V gave up 5 bases and J gave up 0 bases; unmatched junction bases: 4. CDR3 nucleotide sequence: TGTGCCAGCAGTATCGACAGGGCTAGCAATCAGCCCCAGCATTTT. Translating gives CASSIDRASNQPQHF.

The V gene is TRBV5-6, the J gene TRBJ1-1, with 7 nucleotides matching TRBD1. Germline CDR1 and CDR2: SGHDT and YYEEEE. There are 17 residues in the CDR3. V was pared by 4 bases and J by 1 base, with 13 bases of the junction left unmatched. CDR3 sequence reads: CASSPDRSFRQNTEAFF. CDR3 sequence (DNA): TGTGCCAGCAGCCCGGACAGGTCGTTCAGGCAGAACACTGAAGCTTTCTTT.

The chain couples TRBV4-2 to TRBJ2-1, with D perhaps matching TRBD1 (6 bases). Trimming pared 0 bases from V and 8 bases from J, leaving 20 bases between. The CDR3 sequence is 17 residues long. Germline assignment: CDR1 LGHNA and CDR2 YNFKEQ. This CDR3 reads CASSQESSAGVAYEQFF. The CDR3, as DNA: TGTGCCAGCAGCCAAGAATCGTCGGCAGGGGTGGCTTATGAGCAGTTCTTC.

This clone came up a few times. This chain links TRBV7-3 with TRBJ2-7; 7 nucleotides agree with TRBD1. The CDR3 length is 13 residues. The ends lost 5 bases at V and 8 bases at J; junction bases unmatched: 9. In germline, CDR1 is SGHTA, CDR2 FQGTGA. CDR3 in amino acids: CASSPGQVYKQYF. CDR3 DNA sequence: TGTGCCAGCAGCCCAGGACAGGTTTATAAGCAGTACTTC.

A single count supports this clone. This sequence joins TRBV13 and TRBJ2-5; maybe TRBD2 (6 bases). CDR1 and CDR2 from the germline V gene are PRHDT and FYEKMQ (reference sequence). The CDR3 consists of 16 residues. V was trimmed by 4 bases and J by 5 bases, leaving 20 bases between them. CDR3 region: CASSSAVGGVGETQYF. The CDR3 DNA reads TGTGCCAGCAGCTCCGCCGTGGGCGGGGTCGGTGAGACCCAGTACTTC. The full variable domain, its missing parts supplied by reference TRBV13 and TRBJ2-5, is AAGVIQSPRHLIKEKRETATLKCYPIPRHDTVYWYQQGPGQDPQFLISFYEKMQSDKGSIPDRFSAQQFSDYHSELNMSSLELGDSALYFCASSSAVGGVGETQYFGPGTRLLVL.

The rearrangement uses TRBV5-1 and TRBJ1-3; D uncertain. Germline CDR1 SGHRS, CDR2 YFSETQ. The CDR3 sequence is 15 residues long. Trimming pared 3 bases from V and 0 bases from J, leaving 10 bases between. CDR3 in amino acids: CASSSGGSSGNTIYF. Here the CDR3 DNA reads TGCGCCAGCAGCTCCGGTGGGAGCTCTGGAAACACCATATATTTT.

V is TRBV5-1 and J is TRBJ2-3, with no clear D. Germline-derived CDR1 and CDR2 are SGHRS and YFSETQ. There are 15 residues in the CDR3. V was trimmed by 0 bases and J by 1 base, leaving 9 bases between them. The CDR3: CASSLVAAGTDTQYF. The CDR3 region has the DNA TGCGCCAGCAGCTTGGTGGCTGCTGGCACAGATACGCAGTATTTT. Using reference TRBV5-1 and TRBJ2-3 for the parts outside the CDR3, the full variable domain is KAGVTQTPRYLIKTRGQQVTLSCSPISGHRSVSWYQQTPGQGLQFLFEYFSETQRNKGNFPGRFSGRQFSNSRSEMNVSTLELGDSALYLCASSLVAAGTDTQYFGPGTRLTVL.

The genes are TRBV10-3 and TRBJ2-2; 7 positions match TRBD1. V lost 4 bases to trimming and J lost 0 bases; unmatched junction nucleotides: 5. There are 16 residues in the CDR3. Germline V lookup: CDR1 ENHRY, CDR2 SYGVKD. CDR3 sequence: CAISGDRSANTGELFF. DNA of the CDR3: TGTGCCATCAGTGGGGACAGAAGCGCGAACACCGGGGAGCTGTTTTTT.

This clone was seen once. The chain has TRBV7-2 and TRBJ1-5; D unclear. The CDR3 is made up of 15 amino acids. V lost 1 base to trimming and J lost 5 bases, with 12 bases between them. CDR1 and CDR2 from the germline V gene are SGHTA and FQGNSA. This CDR3 is CASSLGVFGDQPQHF. In DNA form, the CDR3 reads TGTGCCAGCAGCTTAGGGGTCTTTGGAGATCAGCCCCAGCATTTT. The variable domain in full, with the rest retrieved from reference TRBV7-2 and TRBJ1-5, is GAGVSQSPSNKVTEKGKDVELRCDPISGHTALYWYRQSLGQGLEFLIYFQGNSAPDKSGLPSDRFSAERTGGSVSTLTIQRTQQEDSAVYLCASSLGVFGDQPQHFGDGTRLSIL.

This clone was recorded a few times. This sequence joins TRBV4-2 and TRBJ1-2; perhaps TRBD1 as D (6 bases). The V and J ends lost 2 bases and 4 bases respectively, with 11 bases between them. CDR3 length: 14 amino acids. Germline CDR1 is LGHNA and CDR2 is YNFKEQ. CDR3 DNA sequence: TGTGCCAGCAGCCAAAACAGGGAGGGCTATGGCTACACCTTC. Amino acids: CASSQNREGYGYTF.

The chain couples TRBV28 to TRBJ1-2; D gene uncertain. The CDR3 contains 14 residues. Germline V CDR1 and CDR2: MDHEN, SYDVKM. Trimming stripped 8 bases from V and 6 bases from J, with 19 bases between. The CDR3 loop is CASVYPGGMDGYTF. Written as DNA, the CDR3 is TGTGCCAGCGTCTACCCGGGTGGAATGGATGGCTACACCTTC.

Only a few counts were recorded for this clone. The genes are TRBV6-4 and TRBJ1-5; tentatively, D is TRBD1 (6 bases). The CDR3 length is 16 residues. With 8 bases removed from V and 5 bases from J, the gap between germline ends came to 22 bases. CDR1 is MRHNA and CDR2 is SNTAGT in the germline V gene. The CDR3 coding sequence is TGTGCCAGCCAAGTGGTTGTGACGACAGGAGATCAGCCCCAGCATTTT. Its translation: CASQVVVTTGDQPQHF.

The genes are TRBV7-3 and TRBJ2-3; TRBD2 matches 11 bases. The germline V gene has CDR1 SGHTA and CDR2 FQGTGA. The CDR3 extends over 15 amino acids. Trimming at V came to 3 bases and at J to 2 bases, leaving 1 base not matched to a gene. The CDR3 coding sequence is TGTGCCAGCAGCTTTAGCGGGGGGGCCACAGATACGCAGTATTTT. Translating it yields CASSFSGGATDTQYF.